The TCR beta chain under discussion was sequenced for a study of monozygotic twins with inflammatory bowel disease. General study points: Different T cell subtypes could not be distinguished.

With regard to this clonotype: No antigen is known for it.

Germline CDR1 is MGHRA and CDR2 is YSYEKL. This CDR3 contains 16 residues. Each of the TCR libraries took 3,000 to 4,000 ng of total RNA. Per-sample cDNA came from eight separate reactions. TCRdb re-called the 5' RACE reads; every CDR3 protein appears as one record, without DNA. The listing records about 450,000 distinct CDR3 sequences. The V gene is TRBV4-1, the J gene TRBJ2-2; there is no DNA to check the TCRdb D call of TRBD2. The source is a human donor with ulcerative colitis or Crohn's disease, or a healthy co-twin of an affected twin (not recorded which). Sequences were obtained from blood. CDR3 sequence: CASSQGAGGNTGELFF.